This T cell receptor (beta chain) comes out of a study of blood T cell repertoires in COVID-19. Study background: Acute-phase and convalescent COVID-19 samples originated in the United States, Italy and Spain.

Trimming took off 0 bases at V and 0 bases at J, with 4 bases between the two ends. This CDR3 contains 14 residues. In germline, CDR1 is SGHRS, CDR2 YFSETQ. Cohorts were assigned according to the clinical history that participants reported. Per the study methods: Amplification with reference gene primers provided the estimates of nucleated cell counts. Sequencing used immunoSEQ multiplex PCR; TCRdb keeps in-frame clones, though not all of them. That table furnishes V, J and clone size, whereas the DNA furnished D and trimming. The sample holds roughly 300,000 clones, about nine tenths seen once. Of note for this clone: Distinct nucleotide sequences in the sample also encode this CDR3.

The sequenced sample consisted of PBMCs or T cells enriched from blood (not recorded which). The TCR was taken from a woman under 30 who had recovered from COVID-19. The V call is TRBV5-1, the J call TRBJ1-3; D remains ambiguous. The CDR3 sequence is CASSLGASGNTIYF. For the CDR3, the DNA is TGCGCCAGCAGCTTGGGGGCCTCTGGAAACACCATATATTTT.